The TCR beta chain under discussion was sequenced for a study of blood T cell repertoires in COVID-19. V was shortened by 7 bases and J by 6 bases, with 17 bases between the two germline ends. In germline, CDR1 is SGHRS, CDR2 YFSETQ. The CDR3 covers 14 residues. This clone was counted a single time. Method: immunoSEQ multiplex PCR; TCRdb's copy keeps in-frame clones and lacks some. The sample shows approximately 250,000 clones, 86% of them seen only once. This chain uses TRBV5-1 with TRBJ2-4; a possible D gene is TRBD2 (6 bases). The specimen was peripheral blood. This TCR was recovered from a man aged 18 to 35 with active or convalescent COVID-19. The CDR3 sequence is CASADLEEGNIQYF. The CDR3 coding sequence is TGCGCCAGCGCCGATTTAGAGGAGGGAAACATTCAGTACTTC.